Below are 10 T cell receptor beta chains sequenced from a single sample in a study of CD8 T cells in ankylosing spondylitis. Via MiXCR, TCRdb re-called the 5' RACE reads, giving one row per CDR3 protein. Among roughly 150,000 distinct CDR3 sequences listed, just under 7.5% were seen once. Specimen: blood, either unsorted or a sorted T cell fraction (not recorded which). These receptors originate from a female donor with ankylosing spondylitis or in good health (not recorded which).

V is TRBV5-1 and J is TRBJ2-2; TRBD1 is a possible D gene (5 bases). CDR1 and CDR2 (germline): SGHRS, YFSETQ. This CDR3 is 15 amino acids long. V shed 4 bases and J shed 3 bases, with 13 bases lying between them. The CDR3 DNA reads TGCGCCAGCAGCCTGGACACCGCTTACACCGGGGAGCTGTTTTTT. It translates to CASSLDTAYTGELFF.

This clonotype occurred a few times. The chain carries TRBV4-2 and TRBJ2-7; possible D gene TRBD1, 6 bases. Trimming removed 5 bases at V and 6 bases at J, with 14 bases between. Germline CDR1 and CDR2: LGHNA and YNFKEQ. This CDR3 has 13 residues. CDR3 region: CASSSGQPCEQYF. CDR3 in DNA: TGTGCCAGCAGCTCCGGACAGCCCTGCGAGCAGTACTTC.

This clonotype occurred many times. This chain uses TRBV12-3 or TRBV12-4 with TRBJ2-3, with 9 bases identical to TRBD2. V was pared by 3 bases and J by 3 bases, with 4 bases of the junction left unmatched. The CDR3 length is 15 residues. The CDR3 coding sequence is TGTGCCAGCAGTTTCGGCGGGGGGGCGACAGATACGCAGTATTTT. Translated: CASSFGGGATDTQYF.

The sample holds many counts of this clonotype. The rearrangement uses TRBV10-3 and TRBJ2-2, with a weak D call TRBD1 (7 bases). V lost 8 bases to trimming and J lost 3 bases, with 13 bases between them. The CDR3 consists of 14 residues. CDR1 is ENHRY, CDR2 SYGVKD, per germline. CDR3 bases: TGTGCCATCGGAGGGGACAGCCACACCGGGGAGCTGTTTTTT. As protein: CAIGGDSHTGELFF.

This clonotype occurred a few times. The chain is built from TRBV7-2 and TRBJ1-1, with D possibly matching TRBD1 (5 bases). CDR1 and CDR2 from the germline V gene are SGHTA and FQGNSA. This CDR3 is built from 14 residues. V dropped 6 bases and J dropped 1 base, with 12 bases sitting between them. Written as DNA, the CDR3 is TGTGCCAGCAGGAAGGGACGGGAGAACACTGAAGCTTTCTTT. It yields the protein CASRKGRENTEAFF. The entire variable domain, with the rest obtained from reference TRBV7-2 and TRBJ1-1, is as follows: GAGVSQSPSNKVTEKGKDVELRCDPISGHTALYWYRQSLGQGLEFLIYFQGNSAPDKSGLPSDRFSAERTGGSVSTLTIQRTQQEDSAVYLCASRKGRENTEAFFGQGTRLTVV.

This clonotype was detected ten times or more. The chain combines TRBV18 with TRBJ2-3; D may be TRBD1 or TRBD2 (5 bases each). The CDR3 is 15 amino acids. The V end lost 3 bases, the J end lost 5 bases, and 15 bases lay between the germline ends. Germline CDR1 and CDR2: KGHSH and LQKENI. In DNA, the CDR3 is TGTGCCAGCTCACCCACGGGGCAGACCGGAGATACGCAGTATTTT. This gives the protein CASSPTGQTGDTQYF.

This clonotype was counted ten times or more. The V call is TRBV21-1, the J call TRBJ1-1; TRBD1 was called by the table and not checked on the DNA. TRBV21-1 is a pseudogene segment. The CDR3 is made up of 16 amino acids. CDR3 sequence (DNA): TGTGCCAGCAGCCCCGGGGGGACCACCAAGGACACTGAAGCTTTCTTT. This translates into CASSPGGTTKDTEAFF.

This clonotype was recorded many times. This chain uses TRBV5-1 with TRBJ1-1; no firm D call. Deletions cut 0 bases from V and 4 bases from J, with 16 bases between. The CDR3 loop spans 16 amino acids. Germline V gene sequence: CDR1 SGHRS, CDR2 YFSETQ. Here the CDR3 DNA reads TGCGCCAGCAGCTTGGCCCTTACAAGCCGGAGCACTGAAGCTTTCTTT. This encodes CASSLALTSRSTEAFF.

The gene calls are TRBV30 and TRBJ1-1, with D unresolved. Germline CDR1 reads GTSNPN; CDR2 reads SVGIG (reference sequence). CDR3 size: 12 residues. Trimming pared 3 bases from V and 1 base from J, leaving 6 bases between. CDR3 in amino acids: CAWSEPNTEAFF. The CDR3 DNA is TGTGCCTGGAGCGAACCGAACACTGAAGCTTTCTTT. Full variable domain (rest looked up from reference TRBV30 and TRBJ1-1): SQTIHQWPATLVQPVGSPLSLECTVEGTSNPNLYWYRQAAGRGLQLLFYSVGIGQISSEVPQNLSASRPQDRQFILSSKKLLLSDSGFYLCAWSEPNTEAFFGQGTRLTVV.

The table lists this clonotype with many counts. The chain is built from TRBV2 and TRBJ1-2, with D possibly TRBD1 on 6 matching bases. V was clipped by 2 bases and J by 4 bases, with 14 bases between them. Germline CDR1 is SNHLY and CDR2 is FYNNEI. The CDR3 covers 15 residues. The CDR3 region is CASSEMAGVSYGYTF. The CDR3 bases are TGTGCCAGCAGTGAAATGGCAGGGGTTTCCTATGGCTACACCTTC.